The 27 T cell receptor beta chains in this list originate from one sample, sequenced in a study of cytomegalovirus exposure and HLA in healthy donors. 13 Jbeta primers and 60 Vbeta primers were used for the PCR. Generated by immunoSEQ multiplex PCR, the TCRdb table keeps only in-frame clones and is missing some. Of around 130,000 clones in the sample, around 80% are singletons; the top ten hold approximately 3%. The sequenced material came from PBMCs. All receptors derive from a boy aged 2-15 years in good health and CMV-seronegative.

For this clone: Other nucleotide sequences in the sample specify the same CDR3. The rearrangement uses TRBV4-2 and TRBJ2-3; the D gene is possibly TRBD2 (6 bases). Germline V CDR1 and CDR2: LGHNA, YNFKEQ. The CDR3 runs 15 residues. V was pared by 0 bases and J by 4 bases, with 11 bases between. The chain's CDR3 is CASSQDLGTADTQYF. Here the CDR3 DNA reads TGTGCCAGCAGCCAAGATCTCGGGACTGCAGATACGCAGTATTTT.

Ten or more counts support this clone. This rearrangement joins TRBV7-8 to TRBJ1-1; D gene unclear. Germline assignment: CDR1 SGHVS and CDR2 FQNEAQ. This CDR3 has 14 amino acids. V dropped 1 base and J dropped 0 bases, with 6 bases sitting between them. The CDR3 loop is CASSLGDLNTEAFF. The CDR3 region has the DNA TGTGCCAGCAGCTTAGGAGACTTGAACACTGAAGCTTTCTTT. Combining the CDR3 with reference TRBV7-8 and TRBJ1-1 gives the whole variable domain GAGVSQSPRYKVAKRGQDVALRCDPISGHVSLFWYQQALGQGPEFLTYFQNEAQLDKSGLPSDRFFAERPEGSVSTLKIQRTQQEDSAVYLCASSLGDLNTEAFFGQGTRLTVV.

A single count supports this clone. V and J are TRBV7-6 and TRBJ1-1, with D tentatively TRBD1 (5 bases). V was trimmed by 3 bases and J by 8 bases, leaving 13 bases between them. The CDR3 has 13 amino acids. Germline V gives CDR1 SGHVS, CDR2 FNYEAQ. CDR3 region: CASSFAPQGEAFF. CDR3 bases: TGTGCCAGCAGCTTCGCGCCTCAGGGAGAAGCTTTCTTT.

This clone was found a few times. V usage is TRBV19 and J usage is TRBJ1-5; D gene ambiguous. In germline, CDR1 is LNHDA, CDR2 SQIVND (reference sequence). Deletions cut 7 bases from V and 2 bases from J, with 18 bases between. The CDR3 runs 16 residues. The CDR3 loop reads CASKGRGDLGNQPQHF. The CDR3 DNA follows: TGTGCCAGTAAGGGCCGGGGAGATTTGGGCAATCAGCCCCAGCATTTT.

The chain uses TRBV5-1 and TRBJ2-7; possibly TRBD2 for D (6 bases). Germline assignment: CDR1 SGHRS and CDR2 YFSETQ. This CDR3 is built from 16 residues. V lost 3 bases to trimming and J lost 2 bases, with 18 bases between them. CDR3 loop: CASSSWPEGRTYEQYF. The CDR3 bases are TGCGCCAGCAGCTCCTGGCCGGAGGGAAGGACCTACGAGCAGTACTTC.

The chain has TRBV7-9 and TRBJ2-1; maybe TRBD1 (5 bases). Trimming removed 7 bases from V and 0 bases from J, with 7 bases in between. This CDR3 is built from 13 residues. Germline loops: CDR1 SEHNR, CDR2 FQNEAQ (reference sequence). The CDR3 DNA follows: TGTGCCAGCACCGACAGCTCCTACAATGAGCAGTTCTTC. This codes for CASTDSSYNEQFF.

The chain couples TRBV19 to TRBJ2-2, with 7 bases aligning to TRBD1. The junction had 4 bases not matched to a gene; V was cut back by 3 bases and J by 6 bases. The CDR3 consists of 14 residues. Per germline, CDR1 LNHDA and CDR2 SQIVND (reference sequence). CDR3 in amino acids: CASSMGTAAGELFF. DNA of the CDR3: TGTGCCAGTAGTATGGGGACAGCCGCCGGGGAGCTGTTTTTT.

The CDR3 sequence is CASSERGTFKTFF. The CDR3, as DNA: TGTGCCAGCAGCGAACGCGGGACTTTCAAGACGTTCTTC. The V call is TRBV7-9, the J call TRBJ2-1, with D maybe TRBD2 (6 bases). The V gene lost 5 bases and the J gene lost 15 bases, with 20 bases spanning the gap. Germline loops: CDR1 SEHNR, CDR2 FQNEAQ (reference sequence). This CDR3 is built from 13 residues.

This clone turned up a few times. Other DNA sequences in the sample encode the same CDR3. The chain carries TRBV2 and TRBJ1-1, with D perhaps TRBD1 (6 bases). The CDR3 has 15 amino acids. Germline V lookup: CDR1 SNHLY, CDR2 FYNNEI. The V end was cut by 0 bases, the J end by 5 bases, with 13 bases between. CDR3 sequence: CASSEALRGNTEAFF. The CDR3 DNA sequence: TGTGCCAGCAGTGAAGCGCTTAGGGGGAATACTGAAGCTTTCTTT.

This clone is medium-sized within its sample. This rearrangement joins TRBV27 to TRBJ1-5; D is uncertain. The length of the CDR3 is 14 residues. Germline V lookup: CDR1 MNHEY, CDR2 SMNVEV (reference sequence). V lost 0 bases, J lost 5 bases, and 8 bases lay in between. CDR3 sequence (DNA): TGTGCCAGCAGTTTATCCACAAGTTATCAGCCCCAGCATTTT. Its protein product is CASSLSTSYQPQHF.

This chain joins TRBV5-1 and TRBJ2-7; D possibly corresponds to TRBD2 (7 bases). This CDR3 spans 16 amino acids. V gave up 2 bases and J gave up 2 bases, with 17 bases separating them. Per germline, CDR1 SGHRS and CDR2 YFSETQ. The DNA of the CDR3 is TGCGCCAGCAGCTTTAAGGGGGGGAGCTTAGCCTACGAGCAGTACTTC. Translating it yields CASSFKGGSLAYEQYF.

The V and J genes are TRBV28 and TRBJ2-5; 9 bases match TRBD2. The germline gives CDR1 MDHEN, CDR2 SYDVKM. The CDR3 is 16 residues long. The J segment lost 8 bases and the V segment lost 1 base, leaving 11 bases of the junction unmatched. This CDR3 reads CASSLFLAGNKNTQYF. The CDR3 region has the DNA TGTGCCAGCAGTTTATTCCTAGCGGGAAACAAGAACACCCAGTACTTC. Full variable domain (outside the CDR3, taken from reference TRBV28 and TRBJ2-5): DVKVTQSSRYLVKRTGEKVFLECVQDMDHENMFWYRQDPGLGLRLIYFSYDVKMKEKGDIPEGYSVSREKKERFSLILESASTNQTSMYLCASSLFLAGNKNTQYFGPGTRLLVL.

The chain recombines TRBV29-1 with TRBJ2-3, with 13 bases matching TRBD2. Germline CDR1 is SQVTM and CDR2 is ANQGSEA. The CDR3 has 16 residues. Unmatched junction bases numbered 8, after V lost 2 bases and J lost 6 bases. The CDR3 DNA follows: TGCAGCGTTGAATCACTAGCGGGAGGGCCCCCCGATACGCAGTATTTT. Amino acid sequence: CSVESLAGGPPDTQYF.

The chain has TRBV7-9 and TRBJ2-7, with 11 bases lining up with TRBD1. This CDR3 has 17 amino acids. V shed 4 bases, J shed 4 bases, and the junction held 12 bases outside the gene matches. CDR1 and CDR2 from the germline V gene are SEHNR and FQNEAQ (reference sequence). CDR3 DNA: TGTGCCAGCAGCTCGGACAGGGGGCTAAAGTACGGATACGAGCAGTACGTC. It specifies CASSSDRGLKYGYEQYV.

V usage is TRBV5-1 and J usage is TRBJ1-2; 7 nucleotides agree with TRBD1. This CDR3 has 15 amino acids. V lost 0 bases to trimming and J lost 3 bases; unmatched junction nucleotides: 5. CDR1 is SGHRS, CDR2 YFSETQ, per germline. The CDR3 bases are TGCGCCAGCAGCTTGGAGAGGGGGCAGCACTATGGCTACACCTTC. Translating it yields CASSLERGQHYGYTF.

CDR3 sequence reads: CASSERSPLSSYNSPLHF. The CDR3 region has the DNA TGTGCCAGCAGCGAGAGGAGTCCCCTCTCCTCCTATAATTCACCCCTCCACTTT. V and J are TRBV2 and TRBJ1-6; no definite D call. The V gene lost 6 bases and the J gene lost 0 bases, with 18 bases spanning the gap. The CDR3 is made up of 18 amino acids. Germline values: CDR1 SNHLY, CDR2 FYNNEI.

The chain has TRBV7-9 and TRBJ1-1, with 7 nucleotides matching TRBD1. Germline CDR1 and CDR2: SEHNR and FQNEAQ (reference sequence). The CDR3 length is 15 residues. J gave up 2 bases and V 0 bases, and 3 bases lay outside the gene matches. The CDR3 DNA follows: TGTGCCAGCAGCTTAGCGCAGGGGGTCAACACTGAAGCTTTCTTT. Protein: CASSLAQGVNTEAFF.

The V gene is TRBV6-5, the J gene TRBJ1-1; 11 bases are a match to TRBD1. Germline V gene sequence: CDR1 MNHEY, CDR2 SVGAGI. Unmatched junction bases numbered 6, after V lost 5 bases and J lost 10 bases. The CDR3 runs 13 residues. The CDR3 DNA follows: TGTGCCAGCAGTCCACCGGACAGGGGGCTAGCTTTCTTT. Its translation is CASSPPDRGLAFF.

This clone occurred a few times. The rearrangement uses TRBV25-1 and TRBJ1-3; D possibly corresponds to TRBD1 (6 bases). V dropped 3 bases and J dropped 0 bases, with 12 bases sitting between them. Germline CDR1 MGHDK, CDR2 SYGVNS. This CDR3 has 16 residues. For the CDR3, the DNA is TGTGCCAGCAGTGATCCAGCAGGGGTCTCTGGAAACACCATATATTTT. Its translation is CASSDPAGVSGNTIYF.

The CDR3 nucleotides read TGTGCCAGCAGTGAAGAGGCGGGGGGAGGAACGGAGACCCAGTACTTC. It specifies CASSEEAGGGTETQYF. The chain joins TRBV6-1 to TRBJ2-5; 8 nucleotides line up with TRBD2. The CDR3 runs 16 residues. Looked up from germline, CDR1 is MNHNS and CDR2 is SASEGT. After removal of 1 base from V and 5 bases from J, the junction contained 9 bases not matched to a gene.

The rearrangement joins TRBV9 to TRBJ1-2; 9 nucleotides agree with TRBD1. The V segment lost 4 bases and the J segment 6 bases; nucleotides outside the gene matches: 4. The CDR3 is 13 residues long. Germline assignment: CDR1 SGDLS and CDR2 YYNGEE. As DNA, the CDR3 is TGTGCCAGCAGCACGGGACAGGGCGATGGCTACACCTTC. It yields the protein CASSTGQGDGYTF.

The chain carries TRBV27 and TRBJ1-2, with 10 nucleotides matching TRBD1. Trimming at V came to 0 bases and at J to 6 bases, leaving 10 bases not matched to a gene. The germline gives CDR1 MNHEY, CDR2 SMNVEV (reference sequence). There are 17 residues in the CDR3. The CDR3 region is CASSLSTGGDIGDGYTF. In DNA, the CDR3 is TGTGCCAGCAGTTTATCGACAGGGGGCGATATTGGGGATGGCTACACCTTC.

This chain uses TRBV7-9 with TRBJ2-1, with 10 bases identical to TRBD2. CDR1 and CDR2 (germline): SEHNR, FQNEAQ (reference sequence). J lost 0 bases, V lost 7 bases, and 12 bases had no gene match. The CDR3 is made up of 18 amino acids. The CDR3 nucleotides are TGTGCCAGCACCAAAAGGACTAGCGGCGCCGCCTCCTACAATGAGCAGTTCTTC. Translation gives CASTKRTSGAASYNEQFF.

This clone has more than one count but fewer than ten. The junction and the germline gene differ at one end; a read error may be behind it. The CDR3 sequence is CASSIARDNPPLHF. CDR3 nucleotides: TGTGCCAGTAGTATCGCCAGGGATAATCCACCCCTCCACTTT. This chain uses TRBV19 with TRBJ1-6; D is possibly TRBD1 (5 bases). The CDR3 length is 14 residues. Germline-derived CDR1 and CDR2 are LNHDA and SQIVND (reference sequence).

The rearrangement links TRBV30 to TRBJ2-7; 8 bases align to TRBD2. Germline assignment: CDR1 GTSNPN and CDR2 SVGIG (reference sequence). The ends lost 2 bases at V and 3 bases at J; junction bases unmatched: 0. This CDR3 has 12 amino acids. The CDR3 spells CAWSTSGYEQYF. CDR3 DNA sequence: TGTGCCTGGAGTACTAGCGGCTACGAGCAGTACTTC. The entire variable domain, with the rest obtained from reference TRBV30 and TRBJ2-7, is as follows: SQTIHQWPATLVQPVGSPLSLECTVEGTSNPNLYWYRQAAGRGLQLLFYSVGIGQISSEVPQNLSASRPQDRQFILSSKKLLLSDSGFYLCAWSTSGYEQYFGPGTRLTVT.

This chain links TRBV10-1 with TRBJ2-7, with 9 nucleotides matching TRBD1. The length of the CDR3 is 12 residues. CDR1 and CDR2 (germline): WNHNN, SYGVQD (reference sequence). The V and J ends lost 6 bases and 3 bases, in that order; junction bases with no gene match: 0. CDR3 in amino acids: CASRTGGYEQYF. In DNA, the CDR3 is TGCGCCAGCAGGACAGGGGGCTACGAGCAGTACTTC.

The rearrangement joins TRBV30 to TRBJ2-1; D is possibly TRBD1 (6 bases). Trimming removed 2 bases at V and 4 bases at J, with 15 bases between. This CDR3 comprises 15 residues. Germline assignment: CDR1 GTSNPN and CDR2 SVGIG (reference sequence). In DNA, the CDR3 is TGTGCCTGGAGTTATGACAGGCCCTTATACAATGAGCAGTTCTTC. It is translated as CAWSYDRPLYNEQFF.